This T cell receptor (beta chain) came from a study of T cells expressing NK-cell markers. The wider study: Each TCR beta repertoire originated in sorted T cells that were CD3+CD56+NKG2C+, CD3+CD56+NKG2C- or CD3+CD56-NKG2C+. Overall study results and limits: Of the CD8+ T cells in more than five donors, 1.0-7.0% belonged to dominant NKG2C+ clonotypes.

The V gene's germline CDR1 is KGHSH and CDR2 LQKENI. The CDR3 has 15 residues. On this clonotype: Its antigen is not identified.

From the 5' RACE reads, TCRdb lists one entry per CDR3 protein and no DNA. The table lists a few hundred thousand distinct CDR3 sequences. Specimen: blood T cells: a sorted CD56 or NKG2C T cell subset, CD4+ or CD8+ T cells, or bulk PBMC T cells (not recorded which). J is TRBJ2-4 and V is TRBV18; TCRdb picks TRBD1, but there is no DNA to check that call. The receptor was isolated from a man aged 18 to 69 in good health. The CDR3 reads CASSPTKGRAGIQYF.